The present TCR beta chain was sequenced within a study of blood T cell repertoires in COVID-19. TCRdb's copy holds only in-frame clones and misses some; the assay was immunoSEQ multiplex PCR. The sample records around 150,000 clones, 80% being singletons. The CDR3 is 14 amino acids. Germline lookup yields CDR1 MNHEY and CDR2 SVGEGT. V lost 2 bases, J lost 3 bases, and 2 bases stayed unmatched. The sequence derives from a woman aged 45-59 years with acute or convalescent COVID-19. Sequencing input: peripheral blood. V and J are TRBV6-2 or TRBV6-3 and TRBJ1-2, with TRBD1 matching 8 bases. CDR3 DNA sequence: TGTGCCAGCAGTTACCGGACAGGGCACTATGGCTACACCTTC. Translating it yields CASSYRTGHYGYTF.